This T cell receptor (beta chain) stems from a study of cytomegalovirus exposure and HLA in healthy donors. Turning to the study itself: From donors who were HLA-typed, an early data release held 75 million to 85 million unique TCRs.

General study points: An ancestry cluster, one associated with Asian ancestry, reportedly showed fewer N-insertions than the approximately 650-donor mean in a later analysis. According to the study, 180 or so TCR beta chains were cytomegalovirus-associated. Sequence variants that were highly shared formed a cluster that was likely a sequencing artifact.

In regard to this clone: What it binds is not known.

Germline trimming cut 4 bases from V and 7 bases from J; bases unmatched to any gene: 10. This CDR3 comprises 15 residues. The germline V gene has CDR1 MDHEN and CDR2 SYDVKM. PCR employed 60 Vbeta and 13 Jbeta primers. Sequencing used immunoSEQ multiplex PCR; TCRdb keeps in-frame clones, though not all of them. Among under 150,000 clones listed, about 82% were seen once. This TCR was recovered from a boy under 18 in good health and CMV-seronegative. Sequenced: PBMCs. V gene TRBV28 combines with J gene TRBJ1-5; 7 nucleotides agree with TRBD1. The CDR3: CASSSLAGGEQPQHF. Written as DNA, the CDR3 is TGTGCCAGCAGTTCCCTGGCAGGGGGAGAACAGCCCCAGCATTTT.